This TCR beta chain is from a study of human T cells and chemical hapten exposure. This clonotype was detected many times. TCRdb re-derived calls from the RACE reads in MiXCR, one entry per CDR3 protein. The sample has fewer than 150,000 distinct CDR3 sequences, less than 15% seen once; the top ten hold approximately 3%. Time point denoted: pre-sensitization, week 0. This sample's treatment: therapeutic diphenylcyclopropenone sensitization with weekly scalp DPC. CDR1 is MNHEY and CDR2 is SMNVEV in the germline V gene (reference sequence). V was pared by 0 bases and J by 3 bases, with 9 bases between. The length of the CDR3 is 14 residues.

The sequences come from whole blood, collected in connection with sensitization to the hapten diphenylcyclopropenone (DPC). This rearrangement joins TRBV27 to TRBJ2-7; no reliable D call. The clonotype comes from a young woman with alopecia areata. Some clones in this sample may be carry-over from other donors' samples. The CDR3 spells CASSLSLSSYEQYF. CDR3 bases: TGTGCCAGCAGTTTATCGCTCAGCAGCTACGAGCAGTACTTC.